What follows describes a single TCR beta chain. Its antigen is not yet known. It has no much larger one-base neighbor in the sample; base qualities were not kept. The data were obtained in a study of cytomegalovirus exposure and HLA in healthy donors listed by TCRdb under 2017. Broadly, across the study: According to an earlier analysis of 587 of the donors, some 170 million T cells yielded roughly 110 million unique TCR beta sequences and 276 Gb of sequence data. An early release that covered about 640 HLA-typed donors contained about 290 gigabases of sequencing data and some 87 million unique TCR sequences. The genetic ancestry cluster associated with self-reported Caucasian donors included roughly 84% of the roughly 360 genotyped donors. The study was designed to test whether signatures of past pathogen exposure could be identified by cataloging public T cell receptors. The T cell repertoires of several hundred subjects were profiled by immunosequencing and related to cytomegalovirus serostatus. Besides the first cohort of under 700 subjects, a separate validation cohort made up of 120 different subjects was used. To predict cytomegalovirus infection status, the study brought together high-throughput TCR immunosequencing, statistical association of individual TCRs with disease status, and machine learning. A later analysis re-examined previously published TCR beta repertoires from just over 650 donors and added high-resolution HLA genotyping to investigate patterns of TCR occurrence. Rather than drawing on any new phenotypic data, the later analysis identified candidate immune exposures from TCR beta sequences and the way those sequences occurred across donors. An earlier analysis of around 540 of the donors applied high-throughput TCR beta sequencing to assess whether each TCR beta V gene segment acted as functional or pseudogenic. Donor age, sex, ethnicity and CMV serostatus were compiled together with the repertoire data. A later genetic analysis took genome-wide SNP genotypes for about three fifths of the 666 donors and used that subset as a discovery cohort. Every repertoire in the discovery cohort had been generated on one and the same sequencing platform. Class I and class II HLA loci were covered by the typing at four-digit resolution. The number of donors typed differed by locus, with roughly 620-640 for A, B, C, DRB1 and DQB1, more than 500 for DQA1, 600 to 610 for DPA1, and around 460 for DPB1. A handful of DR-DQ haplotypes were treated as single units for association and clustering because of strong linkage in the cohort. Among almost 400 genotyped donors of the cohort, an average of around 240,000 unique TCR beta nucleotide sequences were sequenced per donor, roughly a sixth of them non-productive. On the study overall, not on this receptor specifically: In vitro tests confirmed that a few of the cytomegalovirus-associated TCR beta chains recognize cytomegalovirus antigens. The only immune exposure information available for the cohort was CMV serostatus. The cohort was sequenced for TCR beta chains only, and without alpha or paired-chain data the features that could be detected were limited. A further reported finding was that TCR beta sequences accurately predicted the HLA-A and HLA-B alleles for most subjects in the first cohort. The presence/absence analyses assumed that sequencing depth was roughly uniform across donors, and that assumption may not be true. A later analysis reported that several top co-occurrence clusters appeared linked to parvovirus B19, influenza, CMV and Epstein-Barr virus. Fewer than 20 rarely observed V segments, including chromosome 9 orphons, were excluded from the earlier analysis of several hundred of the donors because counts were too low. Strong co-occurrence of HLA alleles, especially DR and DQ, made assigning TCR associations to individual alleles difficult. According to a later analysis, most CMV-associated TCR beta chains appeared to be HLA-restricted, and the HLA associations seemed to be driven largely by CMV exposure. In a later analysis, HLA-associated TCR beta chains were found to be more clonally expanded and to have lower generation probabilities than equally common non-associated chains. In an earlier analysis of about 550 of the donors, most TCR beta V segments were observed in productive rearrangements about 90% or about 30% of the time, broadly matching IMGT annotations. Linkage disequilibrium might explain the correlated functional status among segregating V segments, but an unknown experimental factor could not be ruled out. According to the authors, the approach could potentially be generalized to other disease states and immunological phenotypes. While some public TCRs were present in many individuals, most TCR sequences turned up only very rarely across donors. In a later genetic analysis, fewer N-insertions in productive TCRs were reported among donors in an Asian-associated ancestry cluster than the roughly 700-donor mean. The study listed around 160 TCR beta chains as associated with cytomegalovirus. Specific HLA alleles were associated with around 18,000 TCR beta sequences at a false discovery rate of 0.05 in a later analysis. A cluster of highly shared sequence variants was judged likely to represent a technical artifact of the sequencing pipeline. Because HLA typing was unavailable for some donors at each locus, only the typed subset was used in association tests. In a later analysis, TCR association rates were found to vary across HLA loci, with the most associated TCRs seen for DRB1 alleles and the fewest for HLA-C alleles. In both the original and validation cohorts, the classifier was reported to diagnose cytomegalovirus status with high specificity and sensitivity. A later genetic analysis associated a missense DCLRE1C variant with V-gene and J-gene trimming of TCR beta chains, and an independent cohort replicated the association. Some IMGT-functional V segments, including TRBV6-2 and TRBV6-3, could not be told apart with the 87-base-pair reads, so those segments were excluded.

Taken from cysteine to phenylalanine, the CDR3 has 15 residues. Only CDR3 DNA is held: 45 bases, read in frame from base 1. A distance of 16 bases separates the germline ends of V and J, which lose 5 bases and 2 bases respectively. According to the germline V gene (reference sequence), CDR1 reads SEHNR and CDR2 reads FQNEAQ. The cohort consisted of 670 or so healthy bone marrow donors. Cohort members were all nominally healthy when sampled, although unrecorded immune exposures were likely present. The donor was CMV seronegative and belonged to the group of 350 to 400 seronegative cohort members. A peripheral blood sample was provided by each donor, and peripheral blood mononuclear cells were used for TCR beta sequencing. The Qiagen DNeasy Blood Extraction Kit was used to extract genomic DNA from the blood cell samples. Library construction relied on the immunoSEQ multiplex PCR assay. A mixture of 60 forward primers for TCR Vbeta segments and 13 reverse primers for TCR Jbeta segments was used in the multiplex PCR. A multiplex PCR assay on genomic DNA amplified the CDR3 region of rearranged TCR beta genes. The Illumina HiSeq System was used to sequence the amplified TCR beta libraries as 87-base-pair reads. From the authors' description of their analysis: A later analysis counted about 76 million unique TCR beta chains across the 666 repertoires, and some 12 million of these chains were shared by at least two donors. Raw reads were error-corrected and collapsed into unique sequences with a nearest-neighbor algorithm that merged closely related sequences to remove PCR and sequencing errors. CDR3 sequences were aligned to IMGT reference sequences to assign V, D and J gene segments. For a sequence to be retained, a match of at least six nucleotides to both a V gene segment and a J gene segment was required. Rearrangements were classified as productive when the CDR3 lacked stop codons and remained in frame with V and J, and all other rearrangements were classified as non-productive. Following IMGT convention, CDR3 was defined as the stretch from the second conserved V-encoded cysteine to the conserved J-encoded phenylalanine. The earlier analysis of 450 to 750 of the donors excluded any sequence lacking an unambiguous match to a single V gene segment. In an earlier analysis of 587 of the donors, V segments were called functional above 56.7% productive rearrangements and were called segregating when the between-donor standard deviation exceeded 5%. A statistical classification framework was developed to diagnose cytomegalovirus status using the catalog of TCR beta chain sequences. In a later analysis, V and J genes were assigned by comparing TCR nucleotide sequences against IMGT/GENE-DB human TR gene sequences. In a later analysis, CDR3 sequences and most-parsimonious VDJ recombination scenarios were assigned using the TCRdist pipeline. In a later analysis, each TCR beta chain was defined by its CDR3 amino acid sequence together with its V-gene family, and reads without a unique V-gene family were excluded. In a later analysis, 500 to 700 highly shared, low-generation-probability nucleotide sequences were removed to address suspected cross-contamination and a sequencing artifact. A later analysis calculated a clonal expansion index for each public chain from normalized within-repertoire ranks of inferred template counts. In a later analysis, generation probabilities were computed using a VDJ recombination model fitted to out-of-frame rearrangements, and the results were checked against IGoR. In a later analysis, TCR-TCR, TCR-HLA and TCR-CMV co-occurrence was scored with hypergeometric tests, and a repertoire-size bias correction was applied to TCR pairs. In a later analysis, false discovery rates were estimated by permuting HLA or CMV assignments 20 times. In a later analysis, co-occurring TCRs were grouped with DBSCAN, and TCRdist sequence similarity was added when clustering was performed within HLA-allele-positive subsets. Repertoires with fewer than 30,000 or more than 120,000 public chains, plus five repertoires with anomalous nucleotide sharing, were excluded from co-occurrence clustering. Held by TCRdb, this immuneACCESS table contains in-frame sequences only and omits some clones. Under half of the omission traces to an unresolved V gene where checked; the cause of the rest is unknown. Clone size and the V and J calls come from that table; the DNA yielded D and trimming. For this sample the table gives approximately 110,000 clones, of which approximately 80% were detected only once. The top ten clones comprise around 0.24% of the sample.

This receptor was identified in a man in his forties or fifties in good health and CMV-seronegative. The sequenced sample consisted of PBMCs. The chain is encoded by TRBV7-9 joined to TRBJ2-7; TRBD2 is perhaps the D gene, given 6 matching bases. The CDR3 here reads CASSPPGTPPYEQYF. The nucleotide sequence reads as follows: TGTGCCAGCAGCCCGCCCGGGACTCCCCCCTACGAGCAGTACTTC.